This T cell receptor beta chain is from a study of blood T cell repertoires in COVID-19. Study overall: Sites across the United States, Italy and Spain contributed samples from acute and convalescent COVID-19. PBMCs, B-cell-depleted T cells, or T cells were the source of the cDNA or gDNA that made up the material.

As handled by the study authors: Quantification of nucleated cells was approximated via reference gene primer amplification. Using immunoSEQ multiplex PCR, the repertoire was profiled, and TCRdb retains in-frame clones only, with some absent. The V and J calls and clone size are taken from that table; D and trimming were inferred from the DNA. This sample carries about 90,000 clones, about 85% of them seen once, and the ten largest clones take roughly 15%. V gave up 0 bases and J gave up 1 base; unmatched junction bases: 4. The germline gives CDR1 SGHTS, CDR2 YDEGEE. There are 16 residues in the CDR3.

The rearrangement uses TRBV5-8 and TRBJ1-2; 9 nucleotides match TRBD1. The sequence was collected from a male donor with acute or convalescent COVID-19. The specimen was peripheral blood. CDR3 residues: CASSLADRGGNYGYTF. CDR3 DNA sequence: TGTGCCAGCAGCTTGGCTGACAGGGGGGGTAACTATGGCTACACCTTC.